The 31 T cell receptor beta chains below all came from one sample that was sequenced in a study of human T cells and chemical hapten exposure. TCRdb itself ran the RACE reads through MiXCR, one entry per CDR3 protein. The sample lists 80,000 to 100,000 distinct CDR3 sequences, 9.5% to 15% occurring once. Time point specified: patch test 1, 2 weeks after DPC sensitization. Treatment noted: therapeutic diphenylcyclopropenone sensitization with weekly scalp DPC. Source: whole blood, taken in connection with sensitization to the hapten diphenylcyclopropenone (DPC). Receptors were obtained from a woman in her 40s with alopecia areata. Some clones in this sample may be carry-over from other donors' samples.

This clonotype has a handful of counts. This chain uses TRBV18 with TRBJ2-7; TRBD1 agrees at 7 bases. Per the germline V gene, CDR1 is KGHSH and CDR2 is LQKENI. The CDR3 totals 14 residues. V shed 3 bases and J 6 bases; nucleotides not matched to a gene: 8. The CDR3 region has the DNA TGTGCCAGCTCACCTCTCGGACAGGAAGGCGAGCAGTACTTC. Protein sequence: CASSPLGQEGEQYF. The full variable domain, with the rest looked up from reference TRBV18 and TRBJ2-7, is NAGVMQNPRHLVRRRGQEARLRCSPMKGHSHVYWYRQLPEEGLKFMVYLQKENIIDESGMPKERFSAEFPKEGPSILRIQQVVRGDSAAYFCASSPLGQEGEQYFGPGTRLTVT.

The rearrangement uses TRBV5-1 and TRBJ2-3; no reliable D call. Germline V gene sequence: CDR1 SGHRS, CDR2 YFSETQ. Trimming removed 3 bases from V and 2 bases from J, with 10 bases in between. The CDR3 totals 14 residues. CDR3 coding DNA: TGCGCCAGCAGCTCCGTTTCACACACAGATACGCAGTATTTT. Its protein is CASSSVSHTDTQYF.

This clonotype came up a few times. The chain couples TRBV7-6 to TRBJ2-5; TRBD1 is a possible D gene (6 bases). This CDR3 has 15 amino acids. Germline V CDR1 and CDR2: SGHVS, FNYEAQ. V lost 1 base and J lost 1, with 10 bases in between. CDR3 amino acids: CASSLGRQVQETQYF. In DNA form, the CDR3 reads TGTGCCAGCAGCTTAGGTCGACAGGTCCAAGAGACCCAGTACTTC. Full variable domain (remainder filled in from reference TRBV7-6 and TRBJ2-5): GAGVSQSPRYKVTKRGQDVALRCDPISGHVSLYWYRQALGQGPEFLTYFNYEAQQDKSGLPNDRFSAERPEGSISTLTIQRTEQRDSAMYRCASSLGRQVQETQYFGPGTRLLVL.

This rearrangement joins TRBV18 to TRBJ1-5; D gene ambiguous. The CDR3 spans 14 residues. V was cut by 1 base and J by 4 bases, with 8 bases left in between. Looked up from germline, CDR1 is KGHSH and CDR2 is LQKENI. The CDR3 spells CASSPRADNQPQHF. The CDR3 DNA reads TGTGCCAGCTCACCACGGGCAGATAATCAGCCCCAGCATTTT.

This clonotype was observed many times. The V gene is TRBV6-6, the J gene TRBJ1-1; TRBD1 is a possible D gene (6 bases). Germline CDR1 and CDR2: MNHNY and SVGAGI (reference sequence). The V and J ends lost 4 bases and 6 bases respectively, with 24 bases between them. This CDR3 spans 17 amino acids. CDR3 DNA sequence: TGTGCCAGCAGTTTAAACAGGGTGTCGGGGGGTCGTGCTGAAGCTTTCTTT. Its translation: CASSLNRVSGGRAEAFF.

This clonotype occurred many times. One end of the junction fails to match germline, which may point to a read error. The gene calls are TRBV23-1 and TRBJ2-7; 7 nucleotides line up with TRBD1. TRBV23-1 is assigned to the ORF class and has an uncertain function. The CDR3 is made up of 10 amino acids. The DNA of the CDR3 is TGCGCCAGCGTCCGGGACAGACTCTTCTTC. It specifies CASVRDRLFF.

This clonotype appeared many times. This chain connects TRBV20-1 to TRBJ1-1, with D possibly matching TRBD1 (6 bases). CDR1 and CDR2 (germline): DFQATT, SNEGSKA (reference sequence). Trimming left V 6 bases short and J 5 bases short, with 16 bases between. This CDR3 has 13 residues. The chain's CDR3 is CSASRTGMTEAFF. The CDR3 region has the DNA TGCAGTGCCAGCCGAACAGGGATGACTGAAGCTTTCTTT.

This clonotype was seen a few times. The chain is built from TRBV7-2 and TRBJ1-6, with D possibly being TRBD1 (5 bases). V lost 3 bases to trimming and J lost 14 bases, with 17 bases between them. Looked up from germline, CDR1 is SGHTA and CDR2 is FQGNSA. The CDR3 loop spans 14 amino acids. The CDR3 here is CASSFGTDFKTLHF. The CDR3 DNA is TGTGCCAGCAGCTTTGGGACTGACTTTAAGACCCTCCACTTT.

The V and J genes are TRBV3-1 and TRBJ2-1, with 11 bases matching TRBD2. With V trimmed by 4 bases and J by 2 bases, 4 bases remained unmatched. Germline V gives CDR1 LGHDT, CDR2 YNNKEL (reference sequence). This CDR3 contains 16 residues. The CDR3 sequence is CASSRGTSGPYNEQFF. The CDR3, as DNA: TGTGCCAGCAGCCGAGGGACTAGCGGCCCCTACAATGAGCAGTTCTTC.

This clonotype was counted between two and nine times. The V call is TRBV4-1, the J call TRBJ1-6; 7 nucleotides align to TRBD1. Germline loops: CDR1 MGHRA, CDR2 YSYEKL. V was pared by 2 bases and J by 5 bases, with 6 bases of the junction left unmatched. CDR3 length: 16 amino acids. The CDR3 reads CASSQWTGNHNSPLHF. CDR3 nucleotides: TGCGCCAGCAGCCAATGGACAGGAAACCATAATTCACCCCTCCACTTT.

This clonotype appeared many times. CDR3 region: CASSSEGGVYNEQFF. The DNA for the CDR3 is TGTGCCAGCAGCTCAGAGGGAGGGGTCTACAATGAGCAGTTCTTC. The chain carries TRBV7-2 and TRBJ2-1; 7 bases line up with TRBD2. The germline gives CDR1 SGHTA, CDR2 FQGNSA. The ends lost 4 bases at V and 3 bases at J; junction bases unmatched: 6. The CDR3 length is 15 residues. The complete variable domain, with remaining parts taken from reference TRBV7-2 and TRBJ2-1, reads GAGVSQSPSNKVTEKGKDVELRCDPISGHTALYWYRQSLGQGLEFLIYFQGNSAPDKSGLPSDRFSAERTGGSVSTLTIQRTQQEDSAVYLCASSSEGGVYNEQFFGPGTRLTVL.

This clonotype was detected a few times. The chain couples TRBV6-6 to TRBJ2-3; no clear D gene. The CDR3 consists of 13 residues. V lost 7 bases and J 0 bases, leaving 8 bases between the germline ends. Germline-derived CDR1 and CDR2 are MNHNY and SVGAGI (reference sequence). The CDR3 nucleotides read TGTGCCAGCATCGGCTCTAGCACAGATACGCAGTATTTT. Its translation: CASIGSSTDTQYF.

This clonotype appeared a few times. This sequence joins TRBV3-1 and TRBJ2-7, with D tentatively TRBD2 (5 bases). Germline-derived CDR1 and CDR2 are LGHDT and YNNKEL (reference sequence). The CDR3 loop spans 12 amino acids. V was shortened by 4 bases and J by 3 bases, with 7 bases between the two germline ends. The CDR3: CASSRGGYEQYF. For the CDR3, the DNA is TGTGCCAGCAGCCGAGGAGGCTACGAGCAGTACTTC.

In this sample, this clonotype turned up a few times. The gene calls are TRBV29-1 and TRBJ2-1, with D perhaps matching TRBD2 (6 bases). Per germline, CDR1 SQVTM and CDR2 ANQGSEA. The CDR3 totals 12 residues. Trimming cost V 4 bases and J 6 bases, with 10 bases left between them. This CDR3 reads CSVGRAGNEQFF. In DNA form, the CDR3 reads TGCAGCGTTGGAAGAGCGGGCAATGAGCAGTTCTTC.

V and J are TRBV11-2 and TRBJ2-3; 11 nucleotides match TRBD2. CDR1 and CDR2 (germline): SGHAT, FQNNGV. The CDR3 spans 18 residues. Trimming at V came to 4 bases and at J to 4 bases, leaving 13 bases not matched to a gene. This chain's CDR3 is CASSSKSRLAGRPDTQYF. Here the CDR3 DNA reads TGTGCCAGCAGCTCGAAATCAAGACTAGCGGGAAGACCAGATACGCAGTATTTT.

This clonotype was counted a few times. One end of the junction is discordant with germline, which a read error may explain. The V call is TRBV20-1, the J call TRBJ2-7, with unresolved D. CDR1 DFQATT and CDR2 SNEGSKA come from the germline V gene (reference sequence). The CDR3 length is 13 residues. CDR3: CSARRSASYGQYF. The CDR3 DNA reads TGCAGTGCTAGACGGTCAGCCTCCTACGGGCAGTACTTC.

This clonotype was observed a handful of times. In DNA, the CDR3 is TGTGCCAGCAGGGGACAGGGCACGGAGACCCAGTACTTC. Protein sequence: CASRGQGTETQYF. This chain joins TRBV6-2 or TRBV6-3 and TRBJ2-5, with 9 bases lining up with TRBD1. From germline, CDR1 is MNHEY and CDR2 SVGEGT. The CDR3 sequence is 13 residues long. V trimming: 6 bases; J trimming: 5 bases; junction bases outside the gene matches: 4.

The rearrangement links TRBV28 to TRBJ2-4; the D gene is possibly TRBD1 (6 bases). Trimming removed 2 bases from V and 2 bases from J, with 10 bases in between. The CDR3 runs 15 residues. Germline lookup yields CDR1 MDHEN and CDR2 SYDVKM. The CDR3 coding sequence is TGTGCCAGCAGTTTACAGGGGTCGTCCAAAAACATTCAGTACTTC. Protein sequence: CASSLQGSSKNIQYF.

This clonotype occurred many times. The genes are TRBV29-1 and TRBJ2-1, with 14 positions matching TRBD2. Germline V gene lookup returns CDR1 SQVTM and CDR2 ANQGSEA. The CDR3 has 14 residues. Trimming removed 8 bases from V and 8 bases from J; junction bases left unmatched: 8. The CDR3 is CSLRTSGRPDEQFF. CDR3 sequence (DNA): TGCAGCCTAAGGACTAGCGGGAGGCCCGATGAGCAGTTCTTC.

The chain combines TRBV6-2 or TRBV6-3 with TRBJ2-3, with 8 bases aligning to TRBD1. Germline V lookup: CDR1 MNHEY, CDR2 SVGEGT. This CDR3 has 16 residues. Trimming took 4 bases from V and 4 from J; bases not matched to a gene: 10. CDR3 in DNA: TGTGCCAGCAGTTCGGGACAGGCCCGAAAACCAGATACGCAGTATTTT. This sequence encodes CASSSGQARKPDTQYF.

This sequence joins TRBV2 and TRBJ2-2, with unresolved D. V lost 6 bases to trimming and J lost 7 bases, with 21 bases between them. Per germline, CDR1 SNHLY and CDR2 FYNNEI. The CDR3 runs to 16 residues. The chain's CDR3 is CASSPRNGQVGGELFF. The CDR3 DNA reads as TGTGCCAGCAGCCCGAGAAACGGTCAAGTGGGCGGGGAGCTGTTTTTT.

This clonotype has only a few counts. The chain joins TRBV2 to TRBJ2-7; 11 nucleotides match TRBD2. Germline V CDR1 and CDR2: SNHLY, FYNNEI. CDR3 length: 15 residues. V shed 6 bases and J 4 bases; nucleotides not matched to a gene: 8. In nucleotides, the CDR3 is TGTGCCAGCAGATATACTAGCGGGAGTGGATACGAGCAGTACTTC. Amino acids: CASRYTSGSGYEQYF.

In this sample, this clonotype turned up a few times. This rearrangement joins TRBV7-2 to TRBJ2-2; TRBD1 is a possible D gene (6 bases). Trimming pared 5 bases from V and 5 bases from J, leaving 9 bases between. The CDR3 is made up of 13 amino acids. Germline V CDR1 and CDR2: SGHTA, FQGNSA. The DNA for the CDR3 is TGTGCCAGCAGCCCCGGGACAACCGGGGAGCTGTTTTTT. This gives the protein CASSPGTTGELFF.

The V and J genes are TRBV12-3 or TRBV12-4 and TRBJ1-4; possible D gene TRBD1, 5 bases. Trimming took 5 bases from V and 0 from J, leaving 13 bases between them. The CDR3 contains 16 residues. CDR3 sequence reads: CASSPGTGSTNEKLFF. The CDR3 DNA follows: TGTGCCAGCAGTCCCGGGACGGGCTCAACTAATGAAAAACTGTTTTTT.

This clonotype showed up just a few times. This rearrangement joins TRBV18 to TRBJ1-3; TRBD1 is a possible D gene (6 bases). The V gene's germline CDR1 is KGHSH and CDR2 LQKENI. The CDR3 covers 17 residues. Trimming took off 6 bases at V and 2 bases at J, with 20 bases between the two ends. The CDR3 region has the DNA TGTGCCAGCTCCCAAACGGGGGGCATCGGTCCTGGAAACACCATATATTTT. Residues: CASSQTGGIGPGNTIYF.

V usage is TRBV20-1 and J usage is TRBJ2-5; D is unclear. CDR1 DFQATT and CDR2 SNEGSKA come from the germline V gene (reference sequence). Deletions cut 4 bases from V and 0 bases from J, with 9 bases between. The CDR3 sequence is 13 residues long. The CDR3 DNA follows: TGCAGTGCTATCCTGACCCACCAAGAGACCCAGTACTTC. Protein product: CSAILTHQETQYF.

This clonotype was seen repeatedly, ten times or more. The rearrangement uses TRBV12-3 or TRBV12-4 and TRBJ1-5; 10 nucleotides match TRBD1. V shed 5 bases and J 5 bases; nucleotides not matched to a gene: 15. This CDR3 region has 18 residues. CDR3 sequence: CASSPGTGEWQGYQPQHF. CDR3 DNA: TGTGCCAGCAGTCCCGGGACAGGGGAGTGGCAGGGCTATCAGCCCCAGCATTTT.

The rearrangement uses TRBV6-5 and TRBJ2-7; the match to TRBD1 covers 7 bases. The V gene's germline CDR1 is MNHEY and CDR2 SVGAGI. The length of the CDR3 is 14 residues. V dropped 3 bases and J dropped 4; count of bases not matched to a gene: 6. The CDR3 region has the DNA TGTGCCAGCAGTTATAAGGGACAGATATACGAGCAGTACTTC. It encodes CASSYKGQIYEQYF.

With respect to this clonotype: Sequence at one end of the junction differs from germline and may be a read error. This rearrangement joins TRBV6-2 or TRBV6-3 to TRBJ2-1; 7 nucleotides align to TRBD1. The CDR3 is 15 amino acids. Germline V gene sequence: CDR1 MNHEY, CDR2 SVGEGT. This CDR3 reads CASSFLTGKGNELFF. The CDR3 DNA follows: TGTGCCAGCAGTTTCCTGACAGGGAAGGGCAATGAGCTGTTCTTC.

This clonotype was seen repeatedly, ten times or more. An end of the junction does not agree with germline; a read error may underlie this. This chain links TRBV29-1 with TRBJ2-7; D is possibly TRBD2 (5 bases). This CDR3 spans 11 amino acids. Germline CDR1 reads SQVTM; CDR2 reads ANQGSEA. In DNA form, the CDR3 reads TGCAGCGGAGATTCTACCGGGATTTCGAACTTC. Translating it yields CSGDSTGISNF.

This clonotype was observed a handful of times. The chain employs TRBV2 and TRBJ1-6; 7 bases map to TRBD1. CDR1 and CDR2 from the germline V gene are SNHLY and FYNNEI. J was trimmed by 8 bases and V by 6 bases; bases with no gene match: 4. The CDR3 contains 13 residues. The CDR3 DNA sequence: TGTGCCAGCAGCGGGACAGTCTATTCACCCCTCCACTTT. It is translated as CASSGTVYSPLHF. Supplemented by reference TRBV2 and TRBJ1-6, the full variable domain reads EPEVTQTPSHQVTQMGQEVILRCVPISNHLYFYWYRQILGQKVEFLVSFYNNEISEKSEIFDDQFSVERPDGSNFTLKIRSTKLEDSAMYFCASSGTVYSPLHFGNGTRLTVT.